Following are 17 T cell receptor beta chains from one sample sequenced in a study of blood T cell repertoires in COVID-19. Data came from immunoSEQ multiplex PCR; TCRdb stores just in-frame clones and leaves some out. In the table there are hundreds of thousands of clones, 70% to 90% of which are singletons. Sample: peripheral blood. These TCRs come from a man between 40 and 49 years old with acute or convalescent COVID-19.

V is TRBV5-1 and J is TRBJ1-4; 9 bases align to TRBD1. Germline-derived CDR1 and CDR2 are SGHRS and YFSETQ. This CDR3 is built from 15 residues. V was clipped by 2 bases and J by 7 bases; unmatched bases: 6. Written as DNA, the CDR3 is TGCGCCAGCAGCTTCGGGGCGACAGGGGGTGAAAAACTGTTTTTT. It codes for CASSFGATGGEKLFF.

The genes are TRBV21-1 and TRBJ2-1; the table assigns TRBD2, which was not confirmed against the DNA. TRBV21-1 is described as a pseudogene. This CDR3 has 17 residues. The chain's CDR3 is CASSTPGTSEGGDEQFF. DNA of the CDR3: TGTGCCAGCAGCACCCCCGGGACTAGCGAGGGGGGCGATGAGCAGTTCTTC.

The chain joins TRBV19 to TRBJ1-6; tentative D call: TRBD1 (6 bases). The germline V gene encodes CDR1 LNHDA and CDR2 SQIVND (reference sequence). CDR3 length: 15 amino acids. Trimming cost V 2 bases and J 7 bases, with 12 bases left between them. The CDR3 DNA follows: TGTGCCAGTAGTATACAGGGGAGTCCGAATTCACCCCTCCACTTT. Its translation: CASSIQGSPNSPLHF.

V usage is TRBV9 and J usage is TRBJ2-1; 7 nucleotides line up with TRBD2. V shed 1 base, J shed 2 bases, and the junction held 6 bases outside the gene matches. Germline assignment: CDR1 SGDLS and CDR2 YYNGEE. This CDR3 has 16 amino acids. The CDR3 here is CASSVSGDRTYNEQFF. CDR3 nucleotides: TGTGCCAGCAGCGTAAGCGGGGACCGAACCTACAATGAGCAGTTCTTC.

The CDR3 spells CASSQGPGGSGTDTQYF. CDR3 in DNA: TGCGCCAGCAGCCAAGGGCCAGGGGGGTCTGGCACAGATACGCAGTATTTT. V and J are TRBV4-3 and TRBJ2-3; tentatively, D is TRBD1 (7 bases). The CDR3 has 17 residues. Looked up from germline, CDR1 is LGHNA and CDR2 is YSLEER. V shed 1 base and J shed 1 base, with 15 bases lying between them.

The chain employs TRBV30 and TRBJ1-2, with no clear D. Deletions cut 2 bases from V and 0 bases from J, with 10 bases between. Germline V gene data show CDR1 as GTSNPN and CDR2 as SVGIG (reference sequence). The length of the CDR3 is 14 residues. In nucleotides, the CDR3 is TGTGCCTGGAGTCTAGCACACGCTAACTATGGCTACACCTTC. It translates to CAWSLAHANYGYTF.

CDR3 DNA: TGCAGCGTTTCGGTTAACTATGGCTACACCTTC. This encodes CSVSVNYGYTF. This chain uses TRBV29-1 with TRBJ1-2, with D unclear. V was clipped by 5 bases and J by 1 base, with 5 bases between them. This CDR3 has 11 amino acids. Germline assignment: CDR1 SQVTM and CDR2 ANQGSEA.

The chain couples TRBV28 to TRBJ1-3, with no clear D. The V gene's germline CDR1 is MDHEN and CDR2 SYDVKM. There are 14 residues in the CDR3. Deletions cut 4 bases from V and 0 bases from J, with 7 bases between. The CDR3 sequence: CASSYDNSGNTIYF. DNA of the CDR3: TGTGCCAGCAGTTATGACAACTCTGGAAACACCATATATTTT. Supplemented by reference TRBV28 and TRBJ1-3, the full variable domain reads DVKVTQSSRYLVKRTGEKVFLECVQDMDHENMFWYRQDPGLGLRLIYFSYDVKMKEKGDIPEGYSVSREKKERFSLILESASTNQTSMYLCASSYDNSGNTIYFGEGSWLTVV.

The V gene is TRBV19, the J gene TRBJ1-1; TRBD1 is a possible D gene (5 bases). Per germline, CDR1 LNHDA and CDR2 SQIVND (reference sequence). Trimming removed 3 bases at V and 4 bases at J, with 9 bases between. This CDR3 is built from 13 residues. The CDR3 nucleotides read TGTGCCAGTAGTATGGGGGGGGTCACTGAAGCTTTCTTT. Its protein is CASSMGGVTEAFF. Using reference TRBV19 and TRBJ1-1 for the parts outside the CDR3, the full variable domain is DGGITQSPKYLFRKEGQNVTLSCEQNLNHDAMYWYRQDPGQGLRLIYYSQIVNDFQKGDIAEGYSVSREKKESFPLTVTSAQKNPTAFYLCASSMGGVTEAFFGQGTRLTVV.

V is TRBV14 and J is TRBJ1-3; D unclear. CDR1 and CDR2 (germline): SGHDN, FVKESK. The CDR3 is 13 residues long. V was clipped by 5 bases and J by 0 bases, with 5 bases between them. Here the CDR3 reads CASSVNSGNTIYF. For the CDR3, the DNA is TGTGCCAGCAGCGTAAACTCTGGAAACACCATATATTTT.

V is TRBV18 and J is TRBJ1-2, with 9 bases lining up with TRBD1. The CDR3 has 13 amino acids. The germline V gene has CDR1 KGHSH and CDR2 LQKENI. After removal of 3 bases from V and 5 bases from J, the junction contained 1 base not matched to a gene. CDR3 in amino acids: CASSPDRGYGYTF. CDR3 sequence (DNA): TGTGCCAGCTCACCCGACAGGGGGTATGGCTACACCTTC.

J is TRBJ1-2 and V is TRBV18; weak D call: TRBD1 (6 bases). The length of the CDR3 is 13 residues. Germline V gene data show CDR1 as KGHSH and CDR2 as LQKENI. With 6 bases removed from V and 8 bases from J, the gap between germline ends came to 16 bases. CDR3 region: CASSPTGMRGYTF. The CDR3 DNA follows: TGTGCCAGCTCCCCCACAGGGATGCGGGGCTACACCTTC.

The gene calls are TRBV28 and TRBJ2-3; 7 positions match TRBD1. The CDR3 covers 16 residues. Germline assignment: CDR1 MDHEN and CDR2 SYDVKM. V shed 5 bases and J 0 bases; nucleotides not matched to a gene: 8. The CDR3, as DNA: TGTGCCAGCAGTCTACAGGGGCTAAGTAGCACAGATACGCAGTATTTT. Residues: CASSLQGLSSTDTQYF.

The sample holds a few counts of this clone. The chain employs TRBV6-1 and TRBJ2-7; D is uncertain. V lost 3 bases and J lost 2, with 2 bases in between. Germline V gene lookup returns CDR1 MNHNS and CDR2 SASEGT. There are 11 residues in the CDR3. The DNA for the CDR3 is TGTGCCAGCAGTGACACCTACGAGCAGTACTTC. It encodes CASSDTYEQYF.

The sample holds a few counts of this clone. The chain combines TRBV30 with TRBJ1-5; D might be TRBD1 (5 bases). Trimming pared 5 bases from V and 6 bases from J, leaving 14 bases between. The CDR3 sequence is 13 residues long. Germline lookup yields CDR1 GTSNPN and CDR2 SVGIG (reference sequence). The CDR3: CAWSQGSAQPQHF. CDR3 nucleotides: TGTGCCTGGTCCCAGGGTTCCGCTCAGCCCCAGCATTTT.

The V call is TRBV27, the J call TRBJ2-5; D might be TRBD2 (6 bases). The CDR3 sequence is 17 residues long. Germline values: CDR1 MNHEY, CDR2 SMNVEV (reference sequence). Trimming took 0 bases from V and 2 from J, leaving 16 bases between them. The CDR3 sequence: CASSLSPPAGMQETQYF. The DNA for the CDR3 is TGTGCCAGCAGTTTATCGCCCCCGGCGGGGATGCAAGAGACCCAGTACTTC.

The rearrangement uses TRBV5-4 and TRBJ1-1; perhaps TRBD1 as D (6 bases). V was pared by 4 bases and J by 1 base, with 17 bases between. The germline gives CDR1 SGHNT, CDR2 YYREEE (reference sequence). The CDR3 length is 16 residues. The CDR3 loop is CASSPQFGQPNTEAFF. CDR3 coding DNA: TGTGCCAGCAGCCCTCAATTTGGACAGCCGAACACTGAAGCTTTCTTT. Full variable domain (rest looked up from reference TRBV5-4 and TRBJ1-1): ETGVTQSPTHLIKTRGQQVTLRCSSQSGHNTVSWYQQALGQGPQFIFQYYREEENGRGNFPPRFSGLQFPNYSSELNVNALELDDSALYLCASSPQFGQPNTEAFFGQGTRLTVV.